This entry describes one TCR beta chain. The source of the sample is a study of identical twins. The germline CDR1 and CDR2 sequences are LNHNV and YYDKDF (reference sequence). The CDR3 runs to 14 residues. Deletions cut 9 bases from V and 5 bases from J, with 19 bases between. TCRdb analysed the 5' RACE reads with MiXCR anew, one entry per CDR3 protein. The sample has about 570,000 distinct CDR3 sequences; 7.5% to 10% are singletons. These data were also reused for a study on yellow fever vaccine responses in identical twins.

The sequencing sample was made of PBMCs. The V gene is TRBV15, the J gene TRBJ2-5; a weak D match, TRBD2 (7 bases). This receptor was taken from a woman aged 18-30 years in good health. CDR3 bases: TGTGCCACTAGATGGACGCGCGGGGGCGAGACCCAGTACTTC. It yields the protein CATRWTRGGETQYF.